This T cell receptor (beta chain) stems from a study of T cells in Graves' hyperthyroidism and ophthalmopathy. Amplification of TCR beta CDR3 regions was performed using RNA transcripts as template. Researchers ran a first-round RT-PCR on the TCR CDR3 using the HTBI primer set. TCRdb called the multiplex PCR reads again in MiXCR, with one record for every CDR3 protein. The sample shows approximately 710,000 distinct CDR3 sequences, approximately 15% of them seen only once. CDR1 and CDR2 from the germline V gene are MNHNS and SASEGT. The CDR3 length is 14 residues. Unmatched junction bases numbered 6, after V lost 7 bases and J lost 3 bases.

This TCR was recovered from a man aged 45-60 years with Graves' hyperthyroidism. The sequencing sample was made of blood. The chain links TRBV6-1 to TRBJ1-2, with TRBD1 matching over 9 bases. This CDR3 reads CASNPGQGYYGYTF. The DNA of the CDR3 is TGTGCCAGCAACCCGGGACAGGGATACTATGGCTACACCTTC.